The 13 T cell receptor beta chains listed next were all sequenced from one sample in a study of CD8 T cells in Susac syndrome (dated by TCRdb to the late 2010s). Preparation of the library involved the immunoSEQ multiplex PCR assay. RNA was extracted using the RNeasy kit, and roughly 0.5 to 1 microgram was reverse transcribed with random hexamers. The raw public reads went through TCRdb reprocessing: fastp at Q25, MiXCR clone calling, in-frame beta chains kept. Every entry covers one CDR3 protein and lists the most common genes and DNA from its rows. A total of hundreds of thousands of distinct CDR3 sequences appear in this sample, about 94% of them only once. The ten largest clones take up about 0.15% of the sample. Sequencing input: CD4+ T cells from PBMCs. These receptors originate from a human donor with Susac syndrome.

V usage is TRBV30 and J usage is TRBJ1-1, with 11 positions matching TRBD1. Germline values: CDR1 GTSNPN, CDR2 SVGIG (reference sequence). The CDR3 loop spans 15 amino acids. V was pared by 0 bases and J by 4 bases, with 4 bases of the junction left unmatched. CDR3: CAWSVLGQGVTEAFF. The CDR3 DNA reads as TGTGCCTGGAGTGTCTTGGGACAGGGGGTCACTGAAGCTTTCTTT.

DNA for the CDR3: TGTGCCAGTAGTATAGGCGTGCGCGATACGCAGTATTTT. Its translation: CASSIGVRDTQYF. The chain uses TRBV19 and TRBJ2-3; D is ambiguous. The CDR3 sequence is 13 residues long. Germline V gene lookup returns CDR1 LNHDA and CDR2 SQIVND (reference sequence). The germline V and J ends were trimmed by 1 base and 6 bases, with 8 bases remaining between them.

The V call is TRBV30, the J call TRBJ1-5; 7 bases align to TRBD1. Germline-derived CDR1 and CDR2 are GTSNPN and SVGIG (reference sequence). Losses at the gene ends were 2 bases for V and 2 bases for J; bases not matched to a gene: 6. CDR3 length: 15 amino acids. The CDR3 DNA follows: TGTGCCTGGAGTTTGACAGGGAGGCGCAATCAGCCCCAGCATTTT. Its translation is CAWSLTGRRNQPQHF. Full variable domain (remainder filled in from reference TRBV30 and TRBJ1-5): SQTIHQWPATLVQPVGSPLSLECTVEGTSNPNLYWYRQAAGRGLQLLFYSVGIGQISSEVPQNLSASRPQDRQFILSSKKLLLSDSGFYLCAWSLTGRRNQPQHFGDGTRLSIL.

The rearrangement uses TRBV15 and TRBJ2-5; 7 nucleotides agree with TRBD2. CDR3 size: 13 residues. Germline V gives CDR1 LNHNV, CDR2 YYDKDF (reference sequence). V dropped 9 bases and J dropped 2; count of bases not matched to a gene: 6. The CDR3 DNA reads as TGTGCCACGGGTCTGGGGGGGCAAGAGACCCAGTACTTC. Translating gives CATGLGGQETQYF.

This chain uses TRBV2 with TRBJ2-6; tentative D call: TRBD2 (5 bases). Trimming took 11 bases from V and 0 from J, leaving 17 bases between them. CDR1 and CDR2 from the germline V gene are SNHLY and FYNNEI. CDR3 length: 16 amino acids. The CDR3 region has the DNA TGTGCCGGTCGGGAACACACTCTCTCTGGGGCCAACGTCCTGACTTTC. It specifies CAGREHTLSGANVLTF.

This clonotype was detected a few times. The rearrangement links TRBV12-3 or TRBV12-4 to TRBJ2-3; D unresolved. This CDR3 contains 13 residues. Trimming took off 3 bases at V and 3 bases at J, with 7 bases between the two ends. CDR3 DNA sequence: TGTGCCAGCAGTTTCAGTGGGACAGATACGCAGTATTTT. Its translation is CASSFSGTDTQYF.

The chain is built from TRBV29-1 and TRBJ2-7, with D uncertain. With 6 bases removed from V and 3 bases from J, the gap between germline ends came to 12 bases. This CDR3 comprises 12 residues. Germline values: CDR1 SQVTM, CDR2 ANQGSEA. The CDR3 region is CSVQTLVYEQYF. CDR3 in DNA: TGCAGCGTCCAGACCCTTGTCTACGAGCAGTACTTC.

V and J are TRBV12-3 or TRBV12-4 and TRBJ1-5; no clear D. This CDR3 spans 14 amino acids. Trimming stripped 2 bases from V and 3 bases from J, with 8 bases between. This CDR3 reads CASSLREHNQPQHF. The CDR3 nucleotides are TGTGCCAGCAGTTTAAGGGAGCACAATCAGCCCCAGCATTTT.

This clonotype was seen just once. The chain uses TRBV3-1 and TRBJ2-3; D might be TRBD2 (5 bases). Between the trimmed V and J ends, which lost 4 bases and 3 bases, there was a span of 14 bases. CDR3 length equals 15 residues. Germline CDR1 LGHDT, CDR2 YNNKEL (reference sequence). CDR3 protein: CASSPSPVRTDTQYF. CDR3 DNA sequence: TGTGCCAGCAGCCCTAGCCCGGTGAGGACAGATACGCAGTATTTT.

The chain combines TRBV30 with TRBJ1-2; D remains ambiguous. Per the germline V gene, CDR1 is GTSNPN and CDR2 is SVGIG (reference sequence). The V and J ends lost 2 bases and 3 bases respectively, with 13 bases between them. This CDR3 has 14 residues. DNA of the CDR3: TGTGCCTGGAGTTCTATTAGCGGGCACTATGGCTACACCTTC. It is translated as CAWSSISGHYGYTF.

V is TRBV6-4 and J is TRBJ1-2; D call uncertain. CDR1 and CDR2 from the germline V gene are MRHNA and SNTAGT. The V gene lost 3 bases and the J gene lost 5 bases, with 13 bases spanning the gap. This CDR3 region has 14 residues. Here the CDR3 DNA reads TGTGCCAGCAGTGAAAACCTCGGCGGGTATGGCTACACCTTC. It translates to CASSENLGGYGYTF.

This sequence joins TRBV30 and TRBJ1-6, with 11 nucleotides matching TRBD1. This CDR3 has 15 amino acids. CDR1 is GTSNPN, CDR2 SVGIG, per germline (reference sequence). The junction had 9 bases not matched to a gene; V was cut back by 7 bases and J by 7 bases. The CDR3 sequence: CASEPGQGGNSPLHF. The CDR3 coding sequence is TGTGCCTCTGAGCCGGGACAGGGGGGAAATTCACCCCTCCACTTT.

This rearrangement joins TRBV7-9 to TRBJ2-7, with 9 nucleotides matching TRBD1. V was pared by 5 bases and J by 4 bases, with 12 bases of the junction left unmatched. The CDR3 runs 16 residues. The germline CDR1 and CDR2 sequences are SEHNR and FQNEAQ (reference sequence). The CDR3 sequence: CASSPTPGDRAYEQYF. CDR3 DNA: TGTGCCAGCAGCCCTACCCCGGGGGACAGGGCTTACGAGCAGTACTTC. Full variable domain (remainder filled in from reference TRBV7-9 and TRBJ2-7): DTGVSQNPRHKITKRGQNVTFRCDPISEHNRLYWYRQTLGQGPEFLTYFQNEAQLEKSRLLSDRFSAERPKGSFSTLEIQRTEQGDSAMYLCASSPTPGDRAYEQYFGPGTRLTVT.